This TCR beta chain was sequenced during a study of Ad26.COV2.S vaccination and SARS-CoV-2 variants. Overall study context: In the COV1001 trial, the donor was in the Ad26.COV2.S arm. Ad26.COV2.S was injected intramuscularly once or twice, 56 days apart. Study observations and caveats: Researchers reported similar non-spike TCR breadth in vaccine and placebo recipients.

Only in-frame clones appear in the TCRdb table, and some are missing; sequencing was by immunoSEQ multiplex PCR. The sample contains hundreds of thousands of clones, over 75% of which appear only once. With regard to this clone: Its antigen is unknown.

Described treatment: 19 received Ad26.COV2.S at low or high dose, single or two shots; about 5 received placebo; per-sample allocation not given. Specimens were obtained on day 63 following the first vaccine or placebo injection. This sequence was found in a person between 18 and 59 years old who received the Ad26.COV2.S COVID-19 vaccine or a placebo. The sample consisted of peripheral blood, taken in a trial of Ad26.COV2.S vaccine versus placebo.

As DNA, the CDR3 is TGTGCCAGCATCCAGTACGGGAGCCCCTATGGCTACACCTTC. Its translation is CASIQYGSPYGYTF. The chain links TRBV5-6 to TRBJ1-2; no reliable D call. The CDR3 has 14 residues. Germline V gene lookup returns CDR1 SGHDT and CDR2 YYEEEE. V was clipped by 6 bases and J by 4 bases, with 16 bases between them.